A selection of T cell receptor beta chains follows, all from one sample in a study of CD8+ T cells in alopecia areata. Some clones are missing from TCRdb's copy, which holds only in-frame ones; the method was immunoSEQ multiplex PCR. The data show over 150,000 clones, approximately 60% seen once. Material for sequencing was CD8+ T cells sorted from blood. The receptors originated from a human donor in good health. Both conserved end residues are part of each CDR3. The D gene is left open where the match is weak. Size values are once, few and many counts, or a class for expanded clones, and some rows have none.

V: TRBV4-1
size: few
J: TRBJ1-1
D: TRBD1
DNA: TGCGCCAGCAGCTTCGACAGGGGGGCCATGAACACTGAAGCTTTCTTT
CDR3: CASSFDRGAMNTEAFF

V: TRBV9
size: -
J: TRBJ2-1
D: TRBD2
DNA: TGTGCCAGCAGCGTAGAATTAGCGGGGGCGGGGAATGAGCAGTTCTTC
CDR3: CASSVELAGAGNEQFF

V: TRBV15
size: -
J: TRBJ2-3
D: TRBD2
DNA: TGTGCCACCAGCAGGGAGACTAGCTCGACAGATACGCAGTATTTT
CDR3: CATSRETSSTDTQYF

V: TRBV29-1
size: few
J: TRBJ2-5
D: TRBD1
DNA: TGCAGCGTTGAAGATATCAGGGGGCCGAGAGAGACCCAGTACTTC
CDR3: CSVEDIRGPRETQYF

V: TRBV23-1
size: -
J: TRBJ1-1
D: -
DNA: TGCGCCAGCAGCCTCGCCGCCTCCGTAAAGACCTACGAAAAGGGGAACACTGAAGCTTTCTTT
CDR3: CASSLAASVKTYEKGNTEAFF

V: TRBV10-2
size: once
J: TRBJ1-2
D: -
DNA: TGCGCCAGCAGTGAGGACAGACTCGGCTACACCTTC
CDR3: CASSEDRLGYTF

V: TRBV11-1
size: -
J: TRBJ2-7
D: -
DNA: TGTGCCAGCAGCTTAGCCGGTGGGCGCGAGCAGTACTTC
CDR3: CASSLAGGREQYF

V: TRBV5-6
size: -
J: TRBJ2-4
D: -
DNA: TGTGCCAGCAGAACCCAGGGAGCCAAAAACATTCAGTACTTC
CDR3: CASRTQGAKNIQYF

V: TRBV29-1
size: -
J: TRBJ2-3
D: -
DNA: TGCAGCGTTGTGGGAGCTAGCACAGATACGCAGTATTTT
CDR3: CSVVGASTDTQYF

V: TRBV5-8
size: -
J: TRBJ1-2
D: TRBD1
DNA: TGTGCCAGCAGACCAAACAGGGGAGCCGCCCGCTATGGCTACACCTTC
CDR3: CASRPNRGAARYGYTF

V: TRBV7-8
size: -
J: TRBJ2-1
D: TRBD2
DNA: TGTGCCAGCAGCTTACGAGCGGGGGGTTCTTCCTACAATGAGCAGTTCTTC
CDR3: CASSLRAGGSSYNEQFF

V: TRBV6-5
size: -
J: TRBJ2-2
D: -
DNA: TGTGCCAGCAGCTTAACAGGGAAAGGGGAGCTGTTTTTT
CDR3: CASSLTGKGELFF

V: TRBV12-5
size: -
J: TRBJ1-1
D: -
DNA: TGTGCTAGTGGTCCCGGGGGCGTGAACACTGAAGCTTTCTTT
CDR3: CASGPGGVNTEAFF

V: TRBV30
size: -
J: TRBJ1-5
D: -
DNA: TGTGCCTGGAGTCTATATGGGGATAGCAATCAGCCCCAGCATTTT
CDR3: CAWSLYGDSNQPQHF

V: TRBV5-4
size: few
J: TRBJ2-7
D: TRBD1
DNA: TGTGCCAGCAGCTTCCAGGGGGTACCCTACGAGCAGTACTTC
CDR3: CASSFQGVPYEQYF

V: TRBV29-1
size: -
J: TRBJ1-1
D: -
DNA: TGCAGCGTTCTGGGGGGGGACACTGAAGCTTTCTTT
CDR3: CSVLGGDTEAFF